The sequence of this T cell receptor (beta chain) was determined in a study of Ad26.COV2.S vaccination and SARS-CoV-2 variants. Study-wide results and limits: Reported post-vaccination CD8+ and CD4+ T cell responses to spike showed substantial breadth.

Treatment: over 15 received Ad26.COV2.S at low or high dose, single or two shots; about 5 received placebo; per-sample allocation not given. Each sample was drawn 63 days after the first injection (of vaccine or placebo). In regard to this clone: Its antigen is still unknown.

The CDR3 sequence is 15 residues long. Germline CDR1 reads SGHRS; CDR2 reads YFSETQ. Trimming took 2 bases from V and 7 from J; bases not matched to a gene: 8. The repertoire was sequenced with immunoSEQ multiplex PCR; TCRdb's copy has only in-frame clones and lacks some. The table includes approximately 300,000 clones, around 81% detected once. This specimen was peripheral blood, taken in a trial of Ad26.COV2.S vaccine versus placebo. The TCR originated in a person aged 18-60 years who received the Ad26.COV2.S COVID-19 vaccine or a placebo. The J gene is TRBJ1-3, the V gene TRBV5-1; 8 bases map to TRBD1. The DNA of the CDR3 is TGCGCCAGCAGCTTTACGGCAGGGGGCGGGAACACCATATATTTT. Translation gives CASSFTAGGGNTIYF.